Sequencing of this T cell receptor (beta chain) was carried out in a study of spatial heterogeneity in lung cancer. Sample time point: sample taken at primary tumor resection. Tumor, nontumor lung or frozen PBMC supplied whole RNA that was sequenced unsorted. This clonotype has at least ten counts. TCRdb used MiXCR to reprocess the 5' RACE reads, holding one entry per CDR3 protein. This sample has 45,000 to 55,000 distinct CDR3 sequences, with roughly 5.2% found just once. The sequence was collected from a male donor with early-stage non-small cell lung cancer. The sample in question was PBMCs, obtained at surgery.

The DNA of the CDR3 is TGTGCCAGCACCCCATTCTCCGGCACTAGCGGGAGTAGCGATGAGCAGTTCTTC. Protein sequence: CASTPFSGTSGSSDEQFF. The rearrangement joins TRBV6-2 or TRBV6-3 to TRBJ2-1; 11 positions agree with TRBD2. This CDR3 has 18 residues. Per the germline V gene, CDR1 is MNHEY and CDR2 is SVGEGT. Trimming at V came to 7 bases and at J to 8 bases, leaving 19 bases not matched to a gene.